Presented here are 21 T cell receptor beta chains from one specimen sequenced in a study of blood T cell repertoires in COVID-19. This table comes from immunoSEQ multiplex PCR, and its TCRdb copy is limited to in-frame clones, with some not included. The sample lists 140,000 to 150,000 clones; 88% were seen once. What was sequenced was PBMCs or T cells enriched from blood (not recorded which). Receptors were obtained from a woman aged 25 to 39 with acute COVID-19.

The chain uses TRBV5-1 and TRBJ1-6; 7 positions agree with TRBD1. CDR3 length: 17 residues. Germline values: CDR1 SGHRS, CDR2 YFSETQ. V was pared by 2 bases and J by 7 bases, with 12 bases of the junction left unmatched. CDR3 coding DNA: TGCGCCAGCAGCTTAGGGGACAGCTCTATCGGGAATTCACCCCTCCACTTT. It translates to CASSLGDSSIGNSPLHF.

CDR3 sequence reads: CASSPGLAGASSGELFF. CDR3 bases: TGTGCCAGCTCACCCGGACTAGCGGGAGCTTCATCCGGGGAGCTGTTTTTT. The V and J genes are TRBV18 and TRBJ2-2; 13 bases are a match to TRBD2. The CDR3 has 17 amino acids. Germline V gives CDR1 KGHSH, CDR2 LQKENI. The J segment lost 6 bases and the V segment lost 3 bases, leaving 7 bases of the junction unmatched.

This clone was detected only a few times. The V call is TRBV5-1, the J call TRBJ1-1; 8 bases align to TRBD1. From germline, CDR1 is SGHRS and CDR2 YFSETQ. The CDR3 is 14 residues long. The J segment lost 4 bases and the V segment lost 3 bases, leaving 5 bases of the junction unmatched. CDR3 coding DNA: TGCGCCAGCAGCTCCACAGGGGGGAGCACTGAAGCTTTCTTT. Its translation is CASSSTGGSTEAFF.

This rearrangement joins TRBV15 to TRBJ2-7; TRBD1 matches 7 bases. Trimming at V came to 6 bases and at J to 6 bases, leaving 8 bases not matched to a gene. The germline V gene encodes CDR1 LNHNV and CDR2 YYDKDF (reference sequence). The CDR3 length is 13 residues. For the CDR3, the DNA is TGTGCCACCAGTCTTCTGACAGGGCGCGAGCAGTACTTC. This codes for CATSLLTGREQYF. Variable domain in full (rest from reference TRBV15 and TRBJ2-7): DAMVIQNPRYQVTQFGKPVTLSCSQTLNHNVMYWYQQKSSQAPKLLFHYYDKDFNNEADTPDNFQSRRPNTSFCFLDIRSPGLGDTAMYLCATSLLTGREQYFGPGTRLTVT.

The chain has TRBV10-3 and TRBJ2-1, with a tentative D call TRBD2 (5 bases). Germline V gene data show CDR1 as ENHRY and CDR2 as SYGVKD. This CDR3 spans 15 amino acids. V was pared by 4 bases and J by 0 bases, with 10 bases between. CDR3 in DNA: TGTGCCATCAGTGGTGGGGAGAGCTCCTACAATGAGCAGTTCTTC. It yields the protein CAISGGESSYNEQFF.

This clone was recorded at least ten times. The V and J genes are TRBV27 and TRBJ2-7; D gene ambiguous. V dropped 3 bases and J dropped 0 bases, with 3 bases sitting between them. The CDR3 consists of 12 residues. Germline-derived CDR1 and CDR2 are MNHEY and SMNVEV (reference sequence). CDR3 coding DNA: TGTGCCAGCAGTTTTAGCTCCTACGAGCAGTACTTC. Translated: CASSFSSYEQYF.

For the CDR3, the DNA is TGTGCCAGTCAGGGGAACACTGAAGCTTTCTTT. Translated: CASQGNTEAFF. The chain uses TRBV18 and TRBJ1-1, with a tentative D call TRBD1 (5 bases). CDR3 size: 11 residues. Trimming took off 9 bases at V and 1 base at J, with 6 bases between the two ends. Germline V gives CDR1 KGHSH, CDR2 LQKENI.

The sample holds many counts of this clone. The chain is built from TRBV5-1 and TRBJ1-2; D is unclear. The CDR3 loop spans 13 amino acids. Germline CDR1 is SGHRS and CDR2 is YFSETQ. The germline V and J ends were trimmed by 0 bases and 4 bases, with 7 bases remaining between them. CDR3 residues: CASSLAGTYGYTF. The CDR3 nucleotides are TGCGCCAGCAGCTTGGCAGGTACCTATGGCTACACCTTC. Complete variable domain (other parts from reference TRBV5-1 and TRBJ1-2): KAGVTQTPRYLIKTRGQQVTLSCSPISGHRSVSWYQQTPGQGLQFLFEYFSETQRNKGNFPGRFSGRQFSNSRSEMNVSTLELGDSALYLCASSLAGTYGYTFGSGTRLTVV.

The CDR3: CATSRDLAPDTQYF. CDR3 nucleotides: TGTGCCACCAGCAGAGATTTAGCTCCAGATACGCAGTATTTT. The chain uses TRBV15 and TRBJ2-3; D unresolved. The CDR3 is made up of 14 amino acids. V lost 0 bases to trimming and J lost 4 bases, with 8 bases between them. The germline CDR1 and CDR2 sequences are LNHNV and YYDKDF (reference sequence).

This clone was picked up one time. The chain uses TRBV2 and TRBJ2-7, with 9 bases aligning to TRBD1. In germline, CDR1 is SNHLY, CDR2 FYNNEI. The CDR3 covers 13 residues. J was trimmed by 5 bases and V by 10 bases; bases with no gene match: 9. In DNA form, the CDR3 reads TGTGCCATCGAACAGGGGGCGAGGAACGAGCAGTACTTC. Translation gives CAIEQGARNEQYF.

The chain combines TRBV7-2 with TRBJ2-5, with D maybe TRBD2 (5 bases). Germline V gives CDR1 SGHTA, CDR2 FQGNSA. The CDR3 extends over 14 amino acids. The V and J ends lost 6 bases and 2 bases respectively, with 13 bases between them. CDR3 coding DNA: TGTGCCAGCAGTCCCGACTACAATCAAGAGACCCAGTACTTC. Its translation: CASSPDYNQETQYF. Full variable domain (rest looked up from reference TRBV7-2 and TRBJ2-5): GAGVSQSPSNKVTEKGKDVELRCDPISGHTALYWYRQSLGQGLEFLIYFQGNSAPDKSGLPSDRFSAERTGGSVSTLTIQRTQQEDSAVYLCASSPDYNQETQYFGPGTRLLVL.

The chain links TRBV18 to TRBJ2-5, with 9 bases matching TRBD1. CDR3 length: 15 amino acids. Trimming at V came to 5 bases and at J to 5 bases, leaving 9 bases not matched to a gene. Germline assignment: CDR1 KGHSH and CDR2 LQKENI. Here the CDR3 DNA reads TGTGCCAGCTCAGGATTACAGGGGGCAGGGGAGACCCAGTACTTC. Translation: CASSGLQGAGETQYF.

The chain joins TRBV19 to TRBJ1-1, with 9 bases aligning to TRBD1. Trimming removed 4 bases from V and 4 bases from J; junction bases left unmatched: 7. This CDR3 has 15 residues. The germline CDR1 and CDR2 sequences are LNHDA and SQIVND (reference sequence). The CDR3 protein is CASSTQQGASTEAFF. The CDR3 region has the DNA TGTGCCAGTAGTACCCAACAGGGGGCGAGCACTGAAGCTTTCTTT.

The chain is built from TRBV9 and TRBJ2-5; 9 bases line up with TRBD2. J gave up 4 bases and V 4 bases, and 8 bases lay outside the gene matches. Germline V CDR1 and CDR2: SGDLS, YYNGEE. The CDR3 spans 15 residues. DNA of the CDR3: TGTGCCAGCAGCCCTGCTGGACTAGCGATAGAGACCCAGTACTTC. Residues: CASSPAGLAIETQYF.

The chain joins TRBV10-3 to TRBJ1-2, with a possible D match to TRBD1 (5 bases). Trimming left V 4 bases short and J 1 base short, with 16 bases between. Germline CDR1 reads ENHRY; CDR2 reads SYGVKD. The CDR3 extends over 16 amino acids. This CDR3 reads CAISAQGGGLNYGYTF. Here the CDR3 DNA reads TGTGCCATCAGTGCGCAGGGCGGGGGACTTAACTATGGCTACACCTTC.

The V and J genes are TRBV7-2 and TRBJ2-7, with a tentative D call TRBD1 (6 bases). Between the trimmed V and J ends, which lost 2 bases and 2 bases, there was a span of 13 bases. The CDR3 contains 15 residues. CDR1 and CDR2 from the germline V gene are SGHTA and FQGNSA. Here the CDR3 reads CASSLLGQGTYEQYF. The CDR3 nucleotides are TGTGCCAGCAGCTTATTAGGGCAGGGGACCTACGAGCAGTACTTC.

CDR3 residues: CAINLDHRTGELFF. The CDR3 DNA follows: TGTGCCATCAATCTAGATCACCGCACCGGGGAGCTGTTTTTT. The chain recombines TRBV5-4 with TRBJ2-2, with D hard to call. The V gene's germline CDR1 is SGHNT and CDR2 YYREEE (reference sequence). Trimming removed 9 bases from V and 4 bases from J, with 16 bases in between. The CDR3 runs to 14 residues.

The chain uses TRBV19 and TRBJ1-1, with a possible D match to TRBD1 (5 bases). CDR3 length: 13 residues. V lost 8 bases, J lost 2 bases, and 12 bases lay in between. CDR1 LNHDA and CDR2 SQIVND come from the germline V gene (reference sequence). This CDR3 reads CASGDGLNTEAFF. DNA for the CDR3: TGTGCCAGTGGGGACGGACTAAACACTGAAGCTTTCTTT. The entire variable domain, with the rest obtained from reference TRBV19 and TRBJ1-1, is as follows: DGGITQSPKYLFRKEGQNVTLSCEQNLNHDAMYWYRQDPGQGLRLIYYSQIVNDFQKGDIAEGYSVSREKKESFPLTVTSAQKNPTAFYLCASGDGLNTEAFFGQGTRLTVV.

The chain has TRBV6-1 and TRBJ1-2; 12 positions agree with TRBD1. This CDR3 spans 17 amino acids. With 4 bases clipped from V and 3 bases from J, the junction kept 9 bases outside the gene matches. Germline CDR1 MNHNS, CDR2 SASEGT. The CDR3 region is CASSADPGQGADYGYTF. For the CDR3, the DNA is TGTGCCAGCAGTGCGGACCCGGGACAGGGGGCGGACTATGGCTACACCTTC.

As concerns this clone: The sample has other DNA sequences that encode this CDR3 too. V gene TRBV18 combines with J gene TRBJ2-3; TRBD2 matches at 9 bases. This CDR3 is 14 amino acids long. The germline CDR1 and CDR2 sequences are KGHSH and LQKENI. After removal of 2 bases from V and 4 bases from J, the junction contained 1 base not matched to a gene. The CDR3 DNA reads as TGTGCCAGCTCACCAGCGGGAGGGGCAGATACGCAGTATTTT. Translated: CASSPAGGADTQYF.

The gene calls are TRBV19 and TRBJ1-2; D unclear. The CDR3 is made up of 14 amino acids. CDR1 is LNHDA, CDR2 SQIVND, per germline (reference sequence). Trimming took 6 bases from V and 8 from J, leaving 19 bases between them. The CDR3 loop reads CASSPLTVSGGYTF. The DNA of the CDR3 is TGTGCCAGTAGCCCCTTGACGGTCTCGGGAGGCTACACCTTC.